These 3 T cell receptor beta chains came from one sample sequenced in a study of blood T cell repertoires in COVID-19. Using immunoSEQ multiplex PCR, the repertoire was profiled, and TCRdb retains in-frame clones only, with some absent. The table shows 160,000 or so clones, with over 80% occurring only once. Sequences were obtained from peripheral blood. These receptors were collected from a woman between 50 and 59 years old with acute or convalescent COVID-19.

CDR3 sequence (DNA): TGTGCCAGCAGCGTATATGCAGGGATGAACACTGAAGCTTTCTTT. Its translation is CASSVYAGMNTEAFF. V usage is TRBV9 and J usage is TRBJ1-1; D possibly corresponds to TRBD1 (5 bases). Germline V gene sequence: CDR1 SGDLS, CDR2 YYNGEE. The V and J ends lost 1 base and 0 bases respectively, with 10 bases between them. There are 15 residues in the CDR3.

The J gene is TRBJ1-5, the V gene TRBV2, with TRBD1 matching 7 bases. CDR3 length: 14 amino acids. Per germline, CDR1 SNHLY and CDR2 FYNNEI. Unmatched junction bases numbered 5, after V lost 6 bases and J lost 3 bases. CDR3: CASRAGTANQPQHF. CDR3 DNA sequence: TGTGCCAGCAGAGCTGGGACAGCCAATCAGCCCCAGCATTTT.

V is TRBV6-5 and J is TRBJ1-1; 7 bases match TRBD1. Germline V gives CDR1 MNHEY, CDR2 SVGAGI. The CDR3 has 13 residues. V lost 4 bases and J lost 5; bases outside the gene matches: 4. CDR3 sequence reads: CASSSLGQTEAFF. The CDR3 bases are TGTGCCAGCAGTTCCTTGGGACAGACTGAAGCTTTCTTT.